This record looks at one T cell receptor (beta chain) sequence and its context. Its antigen is not known. Profiling relied on immunoSEQ multiplex PCR, and the TCRdb table lists in-frame clones only, not all of them. The profile shows around 130,000 clones, about 88% of them singletons. The sample belongs to a study of T cell responses to AZD1222 COVID-19 vaccine. Study conclusions and caveats: The sample set comprised mostly white British donors with more females, and clonal diversity was possibly underestimated. Spike-wide coverage was observed for vaccine-associated CD4 TCRs, with dominant responses at 160-218 and 743-854. Only five or six individuals given AZD1222 were seropositive at baseline.

Between the trimmed V and J ends, which lost 4 bases and 8 bases, there was a span of 20 bases. Germline V gene data show CDR1 as LGHNA and CDR2 as YNFKEQ. The CDR3 covers 15 residues. The chain combines TRBV4-2 with TRBJ1-1; D might be TRBD1 (5 bases). This receptor was taken from an adult who received the AZD1222 COVID-19 vaccine. This specimen was peripheral blood, taken 28 days after the second AZD1222 dose. The CDR3 DNA reads TGTGCCAGCAGCCTTGAGTGGGACGGCACCCTGGAAGCTTTCTTT. This translates into CASSLEWDGTLEAFF.